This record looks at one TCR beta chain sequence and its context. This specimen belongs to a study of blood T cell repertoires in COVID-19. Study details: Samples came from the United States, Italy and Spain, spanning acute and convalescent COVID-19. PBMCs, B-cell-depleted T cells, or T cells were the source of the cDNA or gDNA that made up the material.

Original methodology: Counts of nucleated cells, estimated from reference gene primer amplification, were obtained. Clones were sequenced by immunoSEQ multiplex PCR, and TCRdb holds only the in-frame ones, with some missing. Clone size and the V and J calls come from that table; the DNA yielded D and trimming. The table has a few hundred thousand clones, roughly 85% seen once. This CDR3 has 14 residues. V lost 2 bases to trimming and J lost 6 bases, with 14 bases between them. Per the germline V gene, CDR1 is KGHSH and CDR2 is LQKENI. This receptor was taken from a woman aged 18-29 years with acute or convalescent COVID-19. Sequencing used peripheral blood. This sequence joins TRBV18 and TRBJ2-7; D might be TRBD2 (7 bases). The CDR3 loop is CASSPRGEGSEQYF. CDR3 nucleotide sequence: TGTGCCAGCTCACCAAGGGGGGAGGGGAGCGAGCAGTACTTC.